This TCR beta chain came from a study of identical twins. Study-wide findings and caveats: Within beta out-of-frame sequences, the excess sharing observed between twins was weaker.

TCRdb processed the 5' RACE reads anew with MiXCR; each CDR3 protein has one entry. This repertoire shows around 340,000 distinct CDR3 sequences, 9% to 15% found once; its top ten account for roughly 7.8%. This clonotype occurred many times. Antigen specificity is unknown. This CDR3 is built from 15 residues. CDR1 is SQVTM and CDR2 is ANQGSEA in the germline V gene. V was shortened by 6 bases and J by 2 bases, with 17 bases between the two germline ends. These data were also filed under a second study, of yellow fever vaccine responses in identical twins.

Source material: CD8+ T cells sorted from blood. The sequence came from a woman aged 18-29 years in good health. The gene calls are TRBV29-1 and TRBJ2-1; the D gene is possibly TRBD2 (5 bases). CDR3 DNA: TGCAGCGTACTAGACGGCGAACCCACCTACAATGAGCAGTTCTTC. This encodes CSVLDGEPTYNEQFF.